This TCR beta chain came from a study of T cell responses to AZD1222 COVID-19 vaccine. Across the whole study: Second-dose groups at about 4 or about 12 weeks were pooled.

Libraries were prepared by immunoSEQ multiplex PCR; TCRdb keeps only in-frame clonotypes and omits some of them. The sample holds over 120,000 clones, approximately 90% seen once. This clone occurred a few times. No antigen is known for it. Overall study findings and caveats: Compared with day 0, the breadth and depth of the Spike-specific TCR repertoire rose significantly after two doses of AZD1222. It was only a handful of AZD1222 recipients who were seropositive at baseline. Unmutated regions of variants are reportedly targeted by nearly half of spike-specific TCRs.

V shed 0 bases and J 5 bases; nucleotides not matched to a gene: 1. CDR3 length equals 15 residues. Germline loops: CDR1 KGHSH, CDR2 LQKENI. The sample here was peripheral blood, taken on day 0 of AZD1222 vaccination. The V gene is TRBV18, the J gene TRBJ2-3; 11 bases are a match to TRBD2. The sequence was obtained from an adult in good health. This CDR3 is CASSPPGLAGDTQYF. The CDR3 coding sequence is TGTGCCAGCTCACCACCCGGACTAGCGGGAGATACGCAGTATTTT. Supplemented by reference TRBV18 and TRBJ2-3, the full variable domain reads NAGVMQNPRHLVRRRGQEARLRCSPMKGHSHVYWYRQLPEEGLKFMVYLQKENIIDESGMPKERFSAEFPKEGPSILRIQQVVRGDSAAYFCASSPPGLAGDTQYFGPGTRLTVL.